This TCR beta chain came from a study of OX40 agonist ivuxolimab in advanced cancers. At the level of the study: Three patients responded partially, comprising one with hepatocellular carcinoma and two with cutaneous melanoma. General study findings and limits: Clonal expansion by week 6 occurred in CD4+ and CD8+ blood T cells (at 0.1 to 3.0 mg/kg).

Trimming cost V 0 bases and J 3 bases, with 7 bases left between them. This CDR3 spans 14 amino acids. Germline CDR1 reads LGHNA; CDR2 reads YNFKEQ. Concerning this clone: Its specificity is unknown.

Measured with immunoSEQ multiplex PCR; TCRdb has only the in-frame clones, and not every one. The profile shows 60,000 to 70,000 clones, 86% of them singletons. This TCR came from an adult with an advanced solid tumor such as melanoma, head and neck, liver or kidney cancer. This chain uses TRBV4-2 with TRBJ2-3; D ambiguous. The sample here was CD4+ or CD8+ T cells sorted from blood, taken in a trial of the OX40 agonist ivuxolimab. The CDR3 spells CASSQDLRTDTQYF. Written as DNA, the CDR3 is TGTGCCAGCAGCCAAGATTTGCGGACAGATACGCAGTATTTT.